Following are 9 T cell receptor beta chains from one sample sequenced in a study of graft-versus-host responses after intestinal transplantation. No antigen has been identified for these receptors. Clones were read by immunoSEQ multiplex PCR, and TCRdb kept only the in-frame ones, dropping some. The sample has 130,000 or so clones, over 85% seen once; the top ten hold roughly 0.16%. This material consisted of unstimulated CD4+ T cells sorted from spleen or lymph node cells, taken before intestinal transplant. The receptors were sampled from a human donor who received an intestinal transplant.

The V call is TRBV7-9, the J call TRBJ2-3; 11 bases align to TRBD2. CDR1 is SEHNR and CDR2 is FQNEAQ in the germline V gene (reference sequence). The CDR3 spans 18 residues. The trim removed 4 bases at V and 2 bases at J, leaving 11 bases unmatched. For the CDR3, the DNA is TGTGCCAGCAGCTCTCGGGTAGCGGGGGGGCCGGTCACAGATACGCAGTATTTT. Amino acids: CASSSRVAGGPVTDTQYF.

The table lists this clone with a count of one. V usage is TRBV4-1 and J usage is TRBJ2-1; no reliable D call. Trimming pared 0 bases from V and 9 bases from J, leaving 9 bases between. Germline V gene lookup returns CDR1 MGHRA and CDR2 YSYEKL. The CDR3 length is 13 residues. CDR3 in amino acids: CASSQEPLSEQFF. The DNA of the CDR3 is TGCGCCAGCAGCCAAGAACCACTCAGTGAGCAGTTCTTC.

J is TRBJ1-1 and V is TRBV2; D unclear. The CDR3 covers 11 residues. The germline V gene encodes CDR1 SNHLY and CDR2 FYNNEI. The V gene lost 8 bases and the J gene lost 1 base, with 5 bases spanning the gap. Here the CDR3 DNA reads TGTGCCAGCGGGAAGAACACTGAAGCTTTCTTT. Translated, it gives CASGKNTEAFF.

This chain uses TRBV10-3 with TRBJ2-2; D remains unclear. The CDR3 loop spans 12 amino acids. Germline loops: CDR1 ENHRY, CDR2 SYGVKD. Between the trimmed V and J ends, which lost 4 bases and 8 bases, there was a span of 8 bases. This CDR3 is CAISVAGGELFF. The CDR3 DNA sequence: TGTGCCATCAGTGTCGCAGGAGGGGAGCTGTTTTTT.

This chain uses TRBV10-2 with TRBJ2-7; 12 nucleotides line up with TRBD2. CDR1 WSHSY and CDR2 SAAADI come from the germline V gene. CDR3 length: 16 residues. Losses at the gene ends were 6 bases for V and 7 bases for J; bases not matched to a gene: 13. CDR3 bases: TGCGCCAGCAGACTAAACCTAGGACTAGCGGGGAGTGAGCAGTACTTC. Its translation is CASRLNLGLAGSEQYF.

As DNA, the CDR3 is TGTGCCAGCACAAAGGGCATCACAGATACGCAGTATTTT. Translated: CASTKGITDTQYF. This chain uses TRBV2 with TRBJ2-3, with no clear D. CDR1 SNHLY and CDR2 FYNNEI come from the germline V gene. The CDR3 runs to 13 residues. Trimming removed 7 bases at V and 2 bases at J, with 10 bases between.

V usage is TRBV6-6 and J usage is TRBJ2-3, with a possible D match to TRBD2 (5 bases). The CDR3 consists of 14 residues. Trimming shortened V by 6 bases and J by 2 bases, and 12 bases separated the two germline ends. The V gene's germline CDR1 is MNHNY and CDR2 SVGAGI (reference sequence). CDR3 DNA sequence: TGTGCCAGCAGCCAACTAGGGAACACAGATACGCAGTATTTT. Encoded protein: CASSQLGNTDTQYF.

The rearrangement uses TRBV10-3 and TRBJ2-2, with 7 bases matching TRBD1. J gave up 3 bases and V 11 bases, and 6 bases lay outside the gene matches. CDR1 is ENHRY and CDR2 is SYGVKD in the germline V gene. The CDR3 contains 13 residues. The CDR3 reads CALLDRDTGELFF. CDR3 bases: TGTGCCCTCCTCGACAGGGACACCGGGGAGCTGTTTTTT.

The gene calls are TRBV29-1 and TRBJ1-1, with D possibly matching TRBD1 (5 bases). Trimming took 6 bases from V and 10 from J, leaving 12 bases between them. Germline V CDR1 and CDR2: SQVTM, ANQGSEA. This CDR3 contains 10 residues. In DNA form, the CDR3 reads TGCAGCGTATACGACACAGGAGCTTTCTTT. It codes for CSVYDTGAFF.